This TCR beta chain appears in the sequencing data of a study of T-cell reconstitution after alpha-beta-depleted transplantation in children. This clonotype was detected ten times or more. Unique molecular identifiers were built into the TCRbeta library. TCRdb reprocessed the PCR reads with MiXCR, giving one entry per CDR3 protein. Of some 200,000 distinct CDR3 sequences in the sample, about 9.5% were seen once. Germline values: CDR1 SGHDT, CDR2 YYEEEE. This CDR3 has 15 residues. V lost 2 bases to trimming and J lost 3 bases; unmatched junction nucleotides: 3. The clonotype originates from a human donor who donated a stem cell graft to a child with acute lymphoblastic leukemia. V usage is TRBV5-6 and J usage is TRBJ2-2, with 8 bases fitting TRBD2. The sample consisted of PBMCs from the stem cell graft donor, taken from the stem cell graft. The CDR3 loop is CASSFWRGDTGELFF. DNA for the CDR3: TGTGCCAGCAGCTTTTGGCGGGGGGACACCGGGGAGCTGTTTTTT.